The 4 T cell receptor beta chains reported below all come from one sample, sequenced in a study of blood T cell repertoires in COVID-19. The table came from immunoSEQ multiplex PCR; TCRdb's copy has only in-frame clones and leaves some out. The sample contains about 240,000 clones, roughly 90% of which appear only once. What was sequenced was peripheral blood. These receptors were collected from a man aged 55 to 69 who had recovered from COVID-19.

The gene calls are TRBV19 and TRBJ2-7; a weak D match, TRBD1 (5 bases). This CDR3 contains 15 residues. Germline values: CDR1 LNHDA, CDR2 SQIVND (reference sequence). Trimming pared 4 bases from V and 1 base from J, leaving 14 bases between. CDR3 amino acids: CASSTAGSTSYEQYF. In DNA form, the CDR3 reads TGTGCCAGTAGTACCGCAGGGTCCACATCCTACGAGCAGTACTTC.

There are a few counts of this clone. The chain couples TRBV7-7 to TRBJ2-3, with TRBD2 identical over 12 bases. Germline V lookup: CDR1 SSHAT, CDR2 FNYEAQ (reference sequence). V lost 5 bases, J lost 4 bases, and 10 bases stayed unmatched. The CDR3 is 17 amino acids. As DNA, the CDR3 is TGTGCCAGCAGCCCTGGACTAGCGGGGACGTTCGCAGATACGCAGTATTTT. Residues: CASSPGLAGTFADTQYF.

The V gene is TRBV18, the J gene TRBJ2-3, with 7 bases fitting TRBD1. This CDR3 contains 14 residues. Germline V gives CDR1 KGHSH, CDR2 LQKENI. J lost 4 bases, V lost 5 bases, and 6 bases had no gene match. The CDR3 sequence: CASSASDRADTQYF. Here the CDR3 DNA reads TGTGCCAGCTCAGCCAGCGACAGGGCAGATACGCAGTATTTT.

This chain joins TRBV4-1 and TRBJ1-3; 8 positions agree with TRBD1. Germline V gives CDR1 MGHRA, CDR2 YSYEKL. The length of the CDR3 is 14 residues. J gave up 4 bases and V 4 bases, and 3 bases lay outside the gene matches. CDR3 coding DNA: TGCGCCAGCAGCCGCGGACAGGGCGGAAACACCATATATTTT. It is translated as CASSRGQGGNTIYF.